This TCR beta chain was documented in a study of T cell repertoires in cytomegalovirus infection. Study-level information: Evidence of both CMV infection and a matching HLA type came from public TCR beta signatures.

Germline CDR1 and CDR2: MNHEY and SVGAGI. J gave up 10 bases and V 7 bases, and 14 bases lay outside the gene matches. This CDR3 contains 14 residues. This clonotype was found a few times. What it recognizes is unknown. TCRdb re-derived calls from the reads in MiXCR, one entry per CDR3 protein. The table has 350,000 to 500,000 distinct CDR3 sequences, roughly 31% seen once; the top ten hold roughly 13%. General observations from the study: Clonotype analysis showed dominance of the ex vivo response by HLA-C-restricted CMV-specific TCR beta clonotypes.

This clonotype originated in a human donor in good health (CMV status not recorded). Some clones in this sample may be carry-over from other donors' samples. The chain combines TRBV6-5 with TRBJ1-1, with TRBD1 identical over 8 bases. The sample comprised PBMCs. This CDR3 is CASKLDRVKFRAFF. The CDR3, as DNA: TGTGCCAGCAAATTGGACAGGGTCAAGTTTAGAGCTTTCTTT.